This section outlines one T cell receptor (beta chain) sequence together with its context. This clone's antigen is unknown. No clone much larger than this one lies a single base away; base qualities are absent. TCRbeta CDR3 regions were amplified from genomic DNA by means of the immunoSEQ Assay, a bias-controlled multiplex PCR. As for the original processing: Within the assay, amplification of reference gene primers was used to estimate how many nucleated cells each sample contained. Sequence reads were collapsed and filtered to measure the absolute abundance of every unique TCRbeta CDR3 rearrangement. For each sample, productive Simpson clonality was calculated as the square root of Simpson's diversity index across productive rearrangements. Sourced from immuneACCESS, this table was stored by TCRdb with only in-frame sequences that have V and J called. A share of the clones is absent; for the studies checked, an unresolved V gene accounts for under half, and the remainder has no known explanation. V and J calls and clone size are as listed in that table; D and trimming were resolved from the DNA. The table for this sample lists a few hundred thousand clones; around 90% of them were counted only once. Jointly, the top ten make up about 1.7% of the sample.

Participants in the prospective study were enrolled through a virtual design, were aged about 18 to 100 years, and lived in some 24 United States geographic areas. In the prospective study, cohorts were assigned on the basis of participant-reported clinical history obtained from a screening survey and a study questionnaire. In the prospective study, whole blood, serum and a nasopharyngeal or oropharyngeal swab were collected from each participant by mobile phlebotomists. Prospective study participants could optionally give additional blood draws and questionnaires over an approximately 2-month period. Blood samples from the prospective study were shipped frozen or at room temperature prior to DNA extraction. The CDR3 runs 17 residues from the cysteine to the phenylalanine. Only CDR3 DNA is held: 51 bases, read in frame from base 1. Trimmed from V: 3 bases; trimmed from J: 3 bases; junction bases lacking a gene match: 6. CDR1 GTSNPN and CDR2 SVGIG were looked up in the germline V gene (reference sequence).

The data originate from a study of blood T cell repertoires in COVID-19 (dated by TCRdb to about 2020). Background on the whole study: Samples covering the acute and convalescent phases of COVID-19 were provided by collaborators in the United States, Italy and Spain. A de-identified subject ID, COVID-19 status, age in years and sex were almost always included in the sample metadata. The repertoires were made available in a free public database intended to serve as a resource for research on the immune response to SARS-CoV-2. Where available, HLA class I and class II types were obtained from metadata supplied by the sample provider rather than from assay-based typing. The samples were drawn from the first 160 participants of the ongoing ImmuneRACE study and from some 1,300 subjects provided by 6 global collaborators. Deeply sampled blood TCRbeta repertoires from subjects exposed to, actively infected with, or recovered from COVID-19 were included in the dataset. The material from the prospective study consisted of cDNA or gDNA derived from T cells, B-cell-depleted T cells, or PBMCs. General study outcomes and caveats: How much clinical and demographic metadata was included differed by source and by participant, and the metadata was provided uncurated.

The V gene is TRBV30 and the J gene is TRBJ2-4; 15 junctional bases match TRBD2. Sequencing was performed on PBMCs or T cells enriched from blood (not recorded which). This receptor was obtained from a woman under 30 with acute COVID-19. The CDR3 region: CAWRTPGLAGGKNIQYF. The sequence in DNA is TGTGCCTGGAGGACACCGGGACTAGCGGGAGGCAAAAACATTCAGTACTTC.